The 8 T cell receptor beta chains presented below share a single source sample, sequenced in a study of Ad26.COV2.S vaccination and SARS-CoV-2 variants. Treatment noted: roughly 20 received Ad26.COV2.S at low or high dose, single or two shots; roughly 5 received placebo; per-sample allocation not given. Samples analyzed were those drawn on day 63 after the first vaccine or placebo injection. TCRdb keeps only in-frame clones here, not all; method: immunoSEQ multiplex PCR. Of some 350,000 clones in the sample, 75% to 90% were seen once. Specimen: peripheral blood, collected in a trial of Ad26.COV2.S vaccine versus placebo. Source of these receptors: a person aged 18-65 years who received the Ad26.COV2.S COVID-19 vaccine or a placebo.

The chain employs TRBV6-5 and TRBJ1-1; D call uncertain. The CDR3 runs 11 residues. Germline CDR1 reads MNHEY; CDR2 reads SVGAGI. Trimming took 2 bases from V and 12 from J, leaving 10 bases between them. DNA for the CDR3: TGTGCCAGCAGTTACCCCCCGGTAACTTTCTTT. Translating it yields CASSYPPVTFF.

The V and J genes are TRBV7-2 and TRBJ2-4; a possible D gene is TRBD2 (6 bases). The CDR3 extends over 15 amino acids. V gave up 1 base and J gave up 5 bases, with 12 bases separating them. Germline CDR1 SGHTA, CDR2 FQGNSA. The DNA for the CDR3 is TGTGCCAGCAGCTTAGGTGCGGGGCCAGAAAACATTCAGTACTTC. Its protein is CASSLGAGPENIQYF.

V gene TRBV18 combines with J gene TRBJ2-7; no reliable D call. Germline V gene data show CDR1 as KGHSH and CDR2 as LQKENI. Trimming took 3 bases from V and 6 from J, leaving 12 bases between them. The length of the CDR3 is 13 residues. The CDR3 protein is CASSPQAGPEQYF. CDR3 DNA: TGTGCCAGCTCACCTCAGGCCGGGCCCGAGCAGTACTTC.

Details on this clone: Other nucleotide sequences from this sample produce the same CDR3. The chain couples TRBV12-3 or TRBV12-4 to TRBJ1-5, with D perhaps TRBD1 (5 bases). The CDR3 runs to 13 residues. Trimming left V 3 bases short and J 4 bases short, with 7 bases between. The CDR3 reads CASSFGGNQPQHF. In DNA, the CDR3 is TGTGCCAGCAGTTTTGGGGGGAATCAGCCCCAGCATTTT.

The genes are TRBV14 and TRBJ1-2, with no clear D. The CDR3 is made up of 13 amino acids. Per the germline V gene, CDR1 is SGHDN and CDR2 is FVKESK. V was shortened by 1 base and J by 9 bases, with 12 bases between the two germline ends. CDR3: CASSQVSASSYTF. For the CDR3, the DNA is TGTGCCAGCAGCCAAGTTTCGGCCTCGAGCTACACCTTC.

V gene TRBV28 combines with J gene TRBJ2-3; 7 bases fit TRBD1. Germline CDR1 reads MDHEN; CDR2 reads SYDVKM. V lost 8 bases, J lost 1 base, and 6 bases stayed unmatched. The CDR3 loop spans 14 amino acids. This chain's CDR3 is CASGRQGGTDTQYF. For the CDR3, the DNA is TGTGCCAGCGGGAGACAGGGAGGCACAGATACGCAGTATTTT. Full variable domain (missing parts from reference TRBV28 and TRBJ2-3): DVKVTQSSRYLVKRTGEKVFLECVQDMDHENMFWYRQDPGLGLRLIYFSYDVKMKEKGDIPEGYSVSREKKERFSLILESASTNQTSMYLCASGRQGGTDTQYFGPGTRLTVL.

This clone was observed a handful of times. The chain couples TRBV6-6 to TRBJ1-2; weak D call: TRBD1 (6 bases). The ends were cut back, 10 bases at V and 5 bases at J, with 17 bases in the middle. Germline lookup yields CDR1 MNHNY and CDR2 SVGAGI (reference sequence). The CDR3 runs 13 residues. CDR3 DNA sequence: TGTGCCACTAACCAACAGGGATCGTATGGCTACACCTTC. Protein product: CATNQQGSYGYTF.

The chain uses TRBV11-3 and TRBJ1-1, with D perhaps matching TRBD1 (6 bases). The CDR3 totals 14 residues. The germline V gene encodes CDR1 SGHNT and CDR2 YENEEA. V lost 6 bases and J lost 4, with 15 bases in between. CDR3 in DNA: TGTGCCAGCAGGCTCTTACAGGGACCCACTGAAGCTTTCTTT. Amino acid sequence: CASRLLQGPTEAFF.